Each of the 13 T cell receptor beta chains below was sequenced from the same sample in a study of CD8 T cells in ankylosing spondylitis. TCRdb reanalysed the 5' RACE reads using MiXCR and keeps one entry per CDR3 protein. The sample includes hundreds of thousands of distinct CDR3 sequences, around 9.2% of them seen just once. The sequencing input was blood, either unsorted or a sorted T cell fraction (not recorded which). These TCRs come from a male donor with ankylosing spondylitis or in good health (not recorded which).

The sample holds many counts of this clonotype. The J gene is TRBJ2-1, the V gene TRBV20-1, with 7 bases matching TRBD2. The germline V gene encodes CDR1 DFQATT and CDR2 SNEGSKA (reference sequence). J gave up 3 bases and V 0 bases, and 8 bases lay outside the gene matches. The CDR3 has 16 amino acids. The CDR3 reads CSAREDGGGNYNEQFF. The CDR3 nucleotides read TGCAGTGCTAGAGAGGATGGGGGAGGGAACTACAATGAGCAGTTCTTC.

In its sample, this clonotype was seen many times. The rearrangement joins TRBV12-3 or TRBV12-4 to TRBJ2-7; TRBD2 agrees at 8 bases. The CDR3 runs 16 residues. With V trimmed by 2 bases and J by 2 bases, 8 bases remained unmatched. CDR3 nucleotide sequence: TGTGCCAGCAGTTTAAAAGCCGGGGGGGGCGCCTACGAGCAGTACTTC. Translating gives CASSLKAGGGAYEQYF.

The chain carries TRBV5-5 and TRBJ2-1; no definite D call. Trimming left V 2 bases short and J 0 bases short, with 12 bases between. The CDR3 is made up of 16 amino acids. CDR1 and CDR2 (germline): SGHKS, YYEKEE (reference sequence). The CDR3 region is CASSFFAASSYNEQFF. Written as DNA, the CDR3 is TGTGCCAGCAGCTTTTTCGCGGCGAGCTCCTACAATGAGCAGTTCTTC.

The rearrangement links TRBV20-1 to TRBJ1-1; D ambiguous. CDR3 length: 15 amino acids. Trimming pared 0 bases from V and 1 base from J, leaving 12 bases between. Germline lookup yields CDR1 DFQATT and CDR2 SNEGSKA (reference sequence). CDR3 loop: CSARDARQANTEAFF. As DNA, the CDR3 is TGCAGTGCTAGAGATGCGAGACAAGCGAACACTGAAGCTTTCTTT.

This clonotype was counted many times. The chain joins TRBV20-1 to TRBJ2-7; tentatively, D is TRBD2 (6 bases). Germline loops: CDR1 DFQATT, CDR2 SNEGSKA (reference sequence). The CDR3 is 13 residues long. V was clipped by 7 bases and J by 2 bases, with 15 bases between them. CDR3 protein: CSVAHPGAYEQYF. The DNA for the CDR3 is TGCAGTGTCGCTCATCCGGGAGCCTACGAGCAGTACTTC.

The chain joins TRBV4-2 to TRBJ2-5; TRBD2 aligns across 8 bases. Trimming took 6 bases from V and 3 from J; bases not matched to a gene: 0. The germline V gene has CDR1 LGHNA and CDR2 YNFKEQ. The CDR3 spans 12 residues. The CDR3 is CASRGLEETQYF. CDR3 DNA: TGTGCCAGCAGGGGACTAGAAGAGACCCAGTACTTC.

There are many counts of this clonotype. The chain is built from TRBV12-3 or TRBV12-4 and TRBJ1-6; tentatively, D is TRBD1 (6 bases). The CDR3 loop spans 16 amino acids. V was cut by 3 bases and J by 5 bases, with 14 bases left in between. This CDR3 is CASSLNPGADNSPLHF. In DNA, the CDR3 is TGTGCCAGCAGTTTGAATCCAGGGGCGGATAATTCACCCCTCCACTTT.

There are a few counts of this clonotype. A much larger clone differs by one base, so this may be a read error. This rearrangement joins TRBV5-6 to TRBJ1-1; 11 nucleotides agree with TRBD1. Trimming cost V 4 bases and J 6 bases; bases outside gene matches: 5. The length of the CDR3 is 14 residues. CDR1 SGHDT and CDR2 YYEEEE come from the germline V gene. The CDR3 coding sequence is TGTGCCAGCAGCGGGGGACAGGGGGACCCTGAAGCTTTCTTT. It encodes CASSGGQGDPEAFF.

The J gene is TRBJ1-5, the V gene TRBV7-2, with D unresolved. The V end was cut by 3 bases, the J end by 4 bases, with 7 bases between. Germline CDR1 SGHTA, CDR2 FQGNSA. This CDR3 has 13 amino acids. CDR3 coding DNA: TGTGCCAGCAGCTTTGGCGAGAATCAGCCCCAGCATTTT. Translating it yields CASSFGENQPQHF.

This clonotype was counted many times. The CDR3 sequence is CASSQGLAGGGGPTDTQYF. The CDR3 DNA sequence: TGTGCCAGCAGCCAGGGACTAGCGGGAGGTGGTGGCCCCACAGATACGCAGTATTTT. V usage is TRBV7-8 and J usage is TRBJ2-3; 15 nucleotides line up with TRBD2. V dropped 5 bases and J dropped 2; count of bases not matched to a gene: 11. The germline V gene has CDR1 SGHVS and CDR2 FQNEAQ. CDR3 length: 19 residues.

This clonotype was counted at least ten times. This chain connects TRBV25-1 to TRBJ1-5, with TRBD1 identical over 9 bases. This CDR3 contains 15 residues. Germline V gene sequence: CDR1 MGHDK, CDR2 SYGVNS. V lost 5 bases, J lost 4 bases, and 6 bases stayed unmatched. CDR3 sequence: CASSSTQGANQPQHF. CDR3 nucleotides: TGTGCCAGCAGTAGTACACAGGGGGCAAATCAGCCCCAGCATTTT.

This clonotype was counted between two and nine times. The rearrangement links TRBV3-1 to TRBJ2-5; 15 positions match TRBD2. From germline, CDR1 is LGHDT and CDR2 YNNKEL (reference sequence). V lost 3 bases and J lost 5; bases outside the gene matches: 4. This CDR3 spans 16 amino acids. DNA of the CDR3: TGTGCCAGCAGCCAGGGACTAGCGGGAGGATGGGAGACCCAGTACTTC. Residues: CASSQGLAGGWETQYF.

Remarks on this clonotype: The junction departs from germline at one end; a sequencing error may be responsible. This chain links TRBV29-1 with TRBJ2-1; D remains ambiguous. CDR1 and CDR2 from the germline V gene are SQVTM and ANQGSEA. The CDR3 has 11 amino acids. CDR3 region: CSGGEGDEHFF. CDR3 nucleotide sequence: TGCAGCGGCGGAGAAGGCGATGAGCACTTCTTC.